The rows below give T cell receptor beta chains drawn from one sample of a study of T cells expressing NK-cell markers. TCRdb re-called the 5' RACE reads; every CDR3 protein appears as one record, without DNA. This table lists about 550,000 distinct CDR3 sequences. Sequenced input: blood T cells: a sorted CD56 or NKG2C T cell subset, CD4+ or CD8+ T cells, or bulk PBMC T cells (not recorded which). The receptors were gathered from a man younger than 35 in good health. Each CDR3 is given with its conserved first and last residue.

j_call v_call cdr3_aa
TRBJ2-3 TRBV5-6 CASSGGTGTDTQYF
TRBJ1-2 TRBV12-3/TRBV12-4 CASRPGQGYYGYTF
TRBJ1-4 TRBV20-1 CSASPGPNEKLFF
TRBJ1-1 TRBV6-5 CASSSTPGTDEAFF
TRBJ2-1 TRBV6-2/TRBV6-3 CASTYVQGGGEQFF
TRBJ1-4 TRBV5-5 CASSLGDSREKLFF
TRBJ2-7 TRBV4-3 CASSALTSSHEQYF
TRBJ2-1 TRBV5-1 CASTQGDEQFF
TRBJ2-1 TRBV7-9 CASSWAGGRADNEQFF
TRBJ2-1 TRBV27 CASPPGLAGLTSSYNEQFF
TRBJ2-3 TRBV5-1 CASSPSPGLRTDTQYF
TRBJ1-1 TRBV6-5 CASTADGEAFF
TRBJ2-1 TRBV20-1 CSAAILAGEENEQFF
TRBJ1-6 TRBV20-1 CSAYPGVNSPLHF
TRBJ2-1 TRBV29-1 CSVGKWDLYNEQFF
TRBJ2-1 TRBV29-1 CSAGTGGGSEQFF
TRBJ1-2 TRBV29-1 CSAQQGVGYGYTF
TRBJ1-6 TRBV5-1 CASSPARRANSPLHF
TRBJ2-2 TRBV24-1 CATSGRIWGQKNTGELFF
TRBJ2-1 TRBV27 CASSSQTSGRIYNEQFF
TRBJ2-4 TRBV7-2 CASSLSVGRNIQYF
TRBJ1-5 TRBV15 CATSRDYLRVVDQPQHF
TRBJ2-7 TRBV7-2 CASSYLTSGRAQEQYF
TRBJ2-5 TRBV6-2/TRBV6-3 CASRPDQGAGWETQYF
TRBJ2-2 TRBV7-8 CASSPPYRTSVSGELFF
TRBJ2-1 TRBV5-1 CASSVRGPSYNEQFF
TRBJ2-1 TRBV7-2 CASSLGTSGRGAHEQFF
TRBJ2-3 TRBV4-3 CASSPRSRDTQYF
TRBJ1-1 TRBV7-8 CASSSQGAQTEAFF
TRBJ2-3 TRBV27 CASFGLAATDTQYF
TRBJ2-3 TRBV12-3/TRBV12-4 CASSRVSRTDTQYF
TRBJ2-3 TRBV20-1 CSAYPPTVGYTQYF
TRBJ2-7 TRBV20-1 CSASFRQGYYEQYF
TRBJ2-5 TRBV12-3/TRBV12-4 CASSPPGQGPETQYF
TRBJ2-3 TRBV20-1 CSATTSGTNTDTQYF
TRBJ2-7 TRBV28 CASRSGTARDEQYF
TRBJ2-2 TRBV4-3 CASSQDAGGIGELFF
TRBJ2-4 TRBV2 CASSGPIRGAKNIQYF
TRBJ2-1 TRBV6-2/TRBV6-3 CASSYSEWGEQFF
TRBJ2-4 TRBV29-1 CSAARGNIQYF
TRBJ2-3 TRBV7-3 CASGFGPSTDTQYF
TRBJ1-1 TRBV12-3/TRBV12-4 CASSSRDSGTEAFF
TRBJ1-1 TRBV6-1 CASRDPGQFTEAFF
TRBJ2-5 TRBV6-5 CASSYQGGRETQYF
TRBJ2-2 TRBV7-3 CASSPVGASGELFF
TRBJ2-5 TRBV7-2 CASSIIAGVRQETQYF
TRBJ1-6 TRBV25-1 CASGSRGSPLHF
TRBJ2-1 TRBV29-1 CSLAVEGAVYNEQFF
TRBJ1-5 TRBV29-1 CSVITETGDQPQHF